These 2 T cell receptor beta chains were sequenced from one sample in a study of cytomegalovirus exposure and HLA in healthy donors. PCR used 60 Vbeta primers and 13 Jbeta primers. Sequencing was performed with immunoSEQ multiplex PCR; in TCRdb, only in-frame clones are kept and a portion is missing. Of some 160,000 clones listed, around 73% were seen once; the top ten hold about 5.4%. Sequenced material: PBMCs. Source of these receptors: a woman aged 18-35 years in good health and CMV-seropositive.

V usage is TRBV28 and J usage is TRBJ1-5; no clear D gene. Per the germline V gene, CDR1 is MDHEN and CDR2 is SYDVKM. CDR3 length equals 14 residues. V lost 5 bases and J 4 bases, leaving 12 bases between the germline ends. CDR3 sequence reads: CASSHDGANQPQHF. The CDR3 DNA reads TGTGCCAGCAGTCATGACGGAGCAAATCAGCCCCAGCATTTT.

V gene TRBV2 combines with J gene TRBJ2-7; 8 nucleotides align to TRBD1. Germline V CDR1 and CDR2: SNHLY, FYNNEI. The CDR3 covers 15 residues. Trimming took 1 base from V and 2 from J; bases not matched to a gene: 4. CDR3 in amino acids: CASSEGTGRTYEQYF. CDR3 sequence (DNA): TGTGCCAGCAGTGAAGGGACAGGGAGAACCTACGAGCAGTACTTC. Complete variable domain (other parts from reference TRBV2 and TRBJ2-7): EPEVTQTPSHQVTQMGQEVILRCVPISNHLYFYWYRQILGQKVEFLVSFYNNEISEKSEIFDDQFSVERPDGSNFTLKIRSTKLEDSAMYFCASSEGTGRTYEQYFGPGTRLTVT.